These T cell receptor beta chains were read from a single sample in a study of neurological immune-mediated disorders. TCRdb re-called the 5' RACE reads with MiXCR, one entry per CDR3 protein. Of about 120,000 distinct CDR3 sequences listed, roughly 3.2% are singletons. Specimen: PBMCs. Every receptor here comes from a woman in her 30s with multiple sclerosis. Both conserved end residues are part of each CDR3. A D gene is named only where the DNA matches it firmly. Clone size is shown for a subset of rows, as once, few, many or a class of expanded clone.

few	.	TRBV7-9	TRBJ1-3	TGTGCCAGCAGCCCGCGGGGGTTTTCTGGAAACACCATATATTTT	CASSPRGFSGNTIYF
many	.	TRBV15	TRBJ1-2	TGTGCCACCAGCAGAGACCTGGGAAAAATCTATGGCTACACCTTC	CATSRDLGKIYGYTF
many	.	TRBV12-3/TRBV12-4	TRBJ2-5	TGTGCCAGCAGTCCAACCACAGGGTTTGGAGAGACCCAGTACTTC	CASSPTTGFGETQYF
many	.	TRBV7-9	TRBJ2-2	TGTGCCAGCAGGGTAGGGGTTACCCCTGCGAACACCGGGGAGCTGTTTTTT	CASRVGVTPANTGELFF
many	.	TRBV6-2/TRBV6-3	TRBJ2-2	TGTGCCTCGACCCGGAACACCGGGGAGCTGTTTTTT	CASTRNTGELFF
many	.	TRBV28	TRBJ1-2	TGTGCCAGCAGGAAAAGGGTGCTTCAGGAGGGGGGCTACACCTTC	CASRKRVLQEGGYTF
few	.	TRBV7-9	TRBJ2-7	TGTGCCAGCTCCGGACGGAGCTCCGAGCAGTACTTC	CASSGRSSEQYF
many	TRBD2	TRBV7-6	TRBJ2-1	TGTGCCAGCAGCTACAAGGCTGGAGCGGGGGATATCTCCTACAATGAGCAGTTCTTC	CASSYKAGAGDISYNEQFF
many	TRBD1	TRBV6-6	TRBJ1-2	TGTGCCAGCAGGTTGGGACAGGTCGACTATGGCTACACCTTC	CASRLGQVDYGYTF
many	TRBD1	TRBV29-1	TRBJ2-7	TGCAGCGCCCAGCATACAGGGGGCCGCGAGCAGTACTTC	CSAQHTGGREQYF
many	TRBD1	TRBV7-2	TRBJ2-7	TGTGCCAGCAGCCGCGACAGGGGCGGAAACTACGAGCAGTACTTC	CASSRDRGGNYEQYF
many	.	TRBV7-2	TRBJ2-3	TGTGCCAGCAGCTTAGCCTCCTGGCGAGCAGATACGCAGTATTTT	CASSLASWRADTQYF
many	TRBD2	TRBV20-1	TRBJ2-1	TGCAGTGCTAGACGACCGGGACTAGCGGGATATGAGCAGTTCTTC	CSARRPGLAGYEQFF
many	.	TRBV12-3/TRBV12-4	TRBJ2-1	TGTGCCAGCTTAACCACCAATGAGCAGTTCTTC	CASLTTNEQFF
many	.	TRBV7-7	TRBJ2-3	TGTGCCAGCAGCTTAGTGTTCGGTACAGATACGCAGTATTTT	CASSLVFGTDTQYF
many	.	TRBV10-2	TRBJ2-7	TGCGCCAGCAGTGTAGGGCCCAACTACGAGCAGTACTTC	CASSVGPNYEQYF
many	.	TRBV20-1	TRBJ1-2	TGCAGTGTCCCGGCGGGCGACCGCCATGGCTACACCTTC	CSVPAGDRHGYTF
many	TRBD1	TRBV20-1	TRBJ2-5	TGCAGTGCGGGGGACAGACTTGGGGAGACCCAGTACTTC	CSAGDRLGETQYF
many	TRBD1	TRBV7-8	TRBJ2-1	TGTGCCAGCAGCGCTGGGGGACAGGGATTCAATGAGCAGTTCTTC	CASSAGGQGFNEQFF
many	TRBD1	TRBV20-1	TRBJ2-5	TGCAGTGCTAGAGGGACAGGGGGGCAGACCCAGTACTTC	CSARGTGGQTQYF
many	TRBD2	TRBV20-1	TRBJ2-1	TGCAGTGCTAGAGAAACCCCCATCACGGGGGGGTCAATTTACAATGAGCAGTTCTTC	CSARETPITGGSIYNEQFF
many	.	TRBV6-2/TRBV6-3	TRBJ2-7	TGTGCCAGCAGTTGGGGGGCAGAAGTCTACGAGCAGTACTTC	CASSWGAEVYEQYF
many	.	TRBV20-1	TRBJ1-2	TGCAGTGCTAGAGAAGATAAGTTTTCCTATGGCTACACCTTC	CSAREDKFSYGYTF
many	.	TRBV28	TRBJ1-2	TGTGCCAGCAGCTTCGTCCCGAACTATGGCTACACCTTC	CASSFVPNYGYTF
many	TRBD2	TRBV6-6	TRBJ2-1	TGTGCCAGCAGCCTTAGCGGGGAGTACAATGAGCAGTTCTTC	CASSLSGEYNEQFF
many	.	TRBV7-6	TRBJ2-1	TGTGCCAGCAGCAGGGCATTATACAATGAGCAGTTCTTC	CASSRALYNEQFF
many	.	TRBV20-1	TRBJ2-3	TGCAGTGCCCCTGAAGACGGGGGTACGCAGTATTTT	CSAPEDGGTQYF
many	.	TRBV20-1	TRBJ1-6	TGCAGTGCAACAGGGCTAGATTCACCCCTCCACTTT	CSATGLDSPLHF
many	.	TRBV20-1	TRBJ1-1	TGCAGTGCTAGAGCGAGGGGAACTGAAGCTTTCTTT	CSARARGTEAFF
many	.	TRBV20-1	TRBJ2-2	TGCAGTGCTAGAGTCAGGGGTTGGGCCGGGGAGCTGTTTTTT	CSARVRGWAGELFF
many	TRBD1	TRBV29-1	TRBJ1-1	TGCAGCGTTAGTGGACAGGGCTCCACTGAAGCTTTCTTT	CSVSGQGSTEAFF
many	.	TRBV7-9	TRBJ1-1	TGTGCCAGCAGCCCGAGGAGGACAGAGACCCGGGCGGACACTGAAGCTTTCTTT	CASSPRRTETRADTEAFF
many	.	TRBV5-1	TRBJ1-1	TGCGCCAGCAGCTTGGAAGGGGTACCGAACACTGAAGCTTTCTTT	CASSLEGVPNTEAFF
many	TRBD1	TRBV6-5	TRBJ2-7	TGTGCCAGCACCGAACAGGGGGCTTCCTACGAGCAGTACTTC	CASTEQGASYEQYF
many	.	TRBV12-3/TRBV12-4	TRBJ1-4	TGTGCCAGCAGCCCGGGTCTCCCGGCAACTAATGAAAAACTGTTTTTT	CASSPGLPATNEKLFF
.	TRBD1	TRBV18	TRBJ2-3	TGTGCCAGCTCAACGGGACAGGGGAGCACAGATACGCAGTATTTT	CASSTGQGSTDTQYF
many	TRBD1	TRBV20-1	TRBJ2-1	TGCAGTGCTAGGTACTCCGGGACAGACAGCTCCTACAATGAGCAGTTCTTC	CSARYSGTDSSYNEQFF
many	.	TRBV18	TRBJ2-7	TGTGCCAGCTCACCTGTAGGGGCCTACGAGCAGTACTTC	CASSPVGAYEQYF
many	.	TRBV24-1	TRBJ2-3	TGTGCCACCAGTGGCCCCGGGACAAATAATTTCGGCACAGATACGCAGTATTTT	CATSGPGTNNFGTDTQYF
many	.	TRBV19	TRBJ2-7	TGTGCCAGTAGTTTGACAGCCTCCTACGAGCAGTACTTC	CASSLTASYEQYF
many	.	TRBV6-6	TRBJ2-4	TGTGCCAGCAGTTCCCCAAGGGGCGGGGTAGCCAAAAACATTCAGTACTTC	CASSSPRGGVAKNIQYF
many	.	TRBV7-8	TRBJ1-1	TGTGCCAGCAGCTTAGTAAACTTAGGGAGGAACACTGAAGCTTTCTTT	CASSLVNLGRNTEAFF
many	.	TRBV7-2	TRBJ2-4	TGTGCCAGCAGCCTACTGGGGCAAGGAAACATTCAGTACTTC	CASSLLGQGNIQYF
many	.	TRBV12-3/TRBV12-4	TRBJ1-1	TGTGCCAGCAGTTACACCCTCCCAGGGGCGAACACTGAAGCTTTCTTT	CASSYTLPGANTEAFF
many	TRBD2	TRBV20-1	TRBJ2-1	TGCAGTGCTAGAGCCGGGACTAGCAACCCCAGCTCCTACAATGAGCAGTTCTTC	CSARAGTSNPSSYNEQFF
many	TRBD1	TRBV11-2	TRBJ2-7	TGTGCCAGCAGCCTCCCACAGGGGGATGTGTACGAGCAGTACTTC	CASSLPQGDVYEQYF
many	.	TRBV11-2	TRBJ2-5	TGTGCCAGCAGCTTACTGGAGGGGGGGCTCGGAGAGACCCAGTACTTC	CASSLLEGGLGETQYF
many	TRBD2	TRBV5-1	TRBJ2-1	TGCGCCAGCACACCGCTAGCGGGGTCCTACAATGAGCAGTTCTTC	CASTPLAGSYNEQFF
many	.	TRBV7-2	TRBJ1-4	TGTGCCAGCAGCTTAACTCGGACGGACGGAAAACTGTTTTTT	CASSLTRTDGKLFF
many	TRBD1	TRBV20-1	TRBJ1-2	TGCAGTGCTAGAGTGGGGGAGGAGTGGGGGACAGCTAACTATGGCTACACCTTC	CSARVGEEWGTANYGYTF
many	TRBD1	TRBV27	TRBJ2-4	TGTGCCAGCAGTCCCCAACCGACAGGGGGCCAGAGCATTCAGTACTTC	CASSPQPTGGQSIQYF
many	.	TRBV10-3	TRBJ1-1	TGTGCCATCAGTGGGACGCCCTCGGGTGAAGCTTTCTTT	CAISGTPSGEAFF
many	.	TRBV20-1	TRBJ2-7	TGCAGTGCTAGAAATTCCTACGAGCAGTACTTC	CSARNSYEQYF
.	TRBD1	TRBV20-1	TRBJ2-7	TGCAGTGCTACCGGGACAGCCTACGAGCAGTACTTC	CSATGTAYEQYF
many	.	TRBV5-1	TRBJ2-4	TGCGCCAGCAGCCCCTCCCAGAACATTCAGTACTTC	CASSPSQNIQYF